The 16 T cell receptor beta chains below come from one sample, sequenced in a study of CD8 T cells in Susac syndrome. After extraction with the RNeasy kit, about 0.5 to 1 ug of the RNA was reverse transcribed using random hexamers. Each CDR3 protein gets one entry after TCRdb re-called the immunoSEQ multiplex PCR reads with MiXCR. The sample has 250,000 to 300,000 distinct CDR3 sequences, roughly 90% seen once. The specimen was CD8+ T cells from PBMCs. These receptors were collected from a human donor with multiple sclerosis.

The chain has TRBV7-8 and TRBJ2-5; perhaps TRBD2 as D (6 bases). Germline CDR1 SGHVS, CDR2 FQNEAQ. Trimming cost V 5 bases and J 4 bases, with 17 bases left between them. The CDR3 is 15 residues long. CDR3 sequence reads: CASSPSLGTAETQYF. DNA of the CDR3: TGTGCCAGCAGCCCCTCTTTGGGGACTGCAGAGACCCAGTACTTC. The whole variable domain, filled in from reference TRBV7-8 and TRBJ2-5, reads GAGVSQSPRYKVAKRGQDVALRCDPISGHVSLFWYQQALGQGPEFLTYFQNEAQLDKSGLPSDRFFAERPEGSVSTLKIQRTQQEDSAVYLCASSPSLGTAETQYFGPGTRLLVL.

V is TRBV10-3 and J is TRBJ2-1; 12 bases match TRBD2. The ends lost 0 bases at V and 8 bases at J; junction bases unmatched: 2. Germline CDR1 ENHRY, CDR2 SYGVKD. CDR3 length: 15 residues. CDR3 nucleotide sequence: TGTGCCATCAGTGAGTCGACTAGCGGGGGCTATGAGCAGTTCTTC. Translating it yields CAISESTSGGYEQFF.

This clonotype was counted a few times. The genes are TRBV20-1 and TRBJ2-1, with D possibly matching TRBD2 (5 bases). V lost 2 bases and J lost 2, with 13 bases in between. Looked up from germline, CDR1 is DFQATT and CDR2 is SNEGSKA (reference sequence). The CDR3 totals 15 residues. CDR3 bases: TGCAGTGCTAGAAACATAGCGTCAGCCTACAATGAGCAGTTCTTC. This encodes CSARNIASAYNEQFF.

The chain is built from TRBV4-1 and TRBJ1-2, with 8 bases that match TRBD1. Trimming took 0 bases from V and 3 from J; bases not matched to a gene: 3. The CDR3 contains 15 residues. Germline V gene lookup returns CDR1 MGHRA and CDR2 YSYEKL. The CDR3 is CASSQEGQVYYGYTF. The DNA of the CDR3 is TGCGCCAGCAGCCAAGAGGGACAGGTTTACTATGGCTACACCTTC.

The chain carries TRBV5-6 and TRBJ1-6; 7 positions agree with TRBD1. V was clipped by 4 bases and J by 5 bases; unmatched bases: 9. The CDR3 has 16 residues. Germline CDR1 and CDR2: SGHDT and YYEEEE. In DNA form, the CDR3 reads TGTGCCAGCAGCCCCGGGACAGCCCTACATAATTCACCCCTCCACTTT. It codes for CASSPGTALHNSPLHF.

V usage is TRBV20-1 and J usage is TRBJ2-7; 7 bases are shared with TRBD2. Trimming at V came to 5 bases and at J to 0 bases, leaving 7 bases not matched to a gene. CDR3 length: 14 amino acids. Per the germline V gene, CDR1 is DFQATT and CDR2 is SNEGSKA (reference sequence). The CDR3 bases are TGCAGTGCTCCCCGGGGGGTACACTCCTACGAGCAGTACTTC. As protein: CSAPRGVHSYEQYF.

This clonotype appeared once. V and J are TRBV5-4 and TRBJ2-7; tentative D call: TRBD2 (5 bases). Per the germline V gene, CDR1 is SGHNT and CDR2 is YYREEE (reference sequence). This CDR3 region has 17 residues. Trimming pared 4 bases from V and 1 base from J, leaving 21 bases between. CDR3 DNA sequence: TGTGCCAGCAGCCCTCGAGGTACCGGACTTTCGTCCTACGAGCAGTACTTC. It encodes CASSPRGTGLSSYEQYF. Full variable domain (remainder filled in from reference TRBV5-4 and TRBJ2-7): ETGVTQSPTHLIKTRGQQVTLRCSSQSGHNTVSWYQQALGQGPQFIFQYYREEENGRGNFPPRFSGLQFPNYSSELNVNALELDDSALYLCASSPRGTGLSSYEQYFGPGTRLTVT.

The J gene is TRBJ2-1, the V gene TRBV28, with a possible D match to TRBD1 (5 bases). The V gene's germline CDR1 is MDHEN and CDR2 SYDVKM. The CDR3 extends over 13 amino acids. The germline V and J ends were trimmed by 6 bases and 10 bases, with 16 bases remaining between them. The CDR3 DNA reads TGTGCCAGCAGGCAAGCCACTTACAGGGAGCAGTTCTTC. Translated, it gives CASRQATYREQFF.

This clonotype was seen just once. The chain carries TRBV5-1 and TRBJ2-1; D gene ambiguous. V was cut by 4 bases and J by 7 bases, with 12 bases left in between. This CDR3 contains 13 residues. Germline V lookup: CDR1 SGHRS, CDR2 YFSETQ. CDR3 coding DNA: TGCGCCAGCAGCGAAGGGCGCTTGAATGAGCAGTTCTTC. Its protein is CASSEGRLNEQFF.

V usage is TRBV7-9 and J usage is TRBJ2-7; 9 bases are shared with TRBD1. CDR1 is SEHNR and CDR2 is FQNEAQ in the germline V gene (reference sequence). The CDR3 covers 16 residues. With V trimmed by 2 bases and J by 7 bases, 12 bases remained unmatched. Written as DNA, the CDR3 is TGTGCCAGCAGCTTACTTACCGGGACAGGGTTCATGGAGCAGTACTTC. The encoded protein is CASSLLTGTGFMEQYF.

This sequence joins TRBV18 and TRBJ1-5; the D gene is possibly TRBD1 (5 bases). CDR1 and CDR2 from the germline V gene are KGHSH and LQKENI. Trimming shortened V by 2 bases and J by 7 bases, and 15 bases separated the two germline ends. The CDR3 loop spans 15 amino acids. The CDR3 nucleotides read TGTGCCAGCTCACCAGACAAGGGGCTCGGGCAGCCCCAGCATTTT. It yields the protein CASSPDKGLGQPQHF.

DNA for the CDR3: TGTGCCAGCAGCGGCGGGAGGGATAACACCGGGGAGCTGTTTTTT. It encodes CASSGGRDNTGELFF. The chain uses TRBV9 and TRBJ2-2; 9 nucleotides align to TRBD2. V lost 3 bases to trimming and J lost 2 bases; unmatched junction nucleotides: 2. This CDR3 is built from 15 residues. Germline lookup yields CDR1 SGDLS and CDR2 YYNGEE. Complete variable domain (other parts from reference TRBV9 and TRBJ2-2): DSGVTQTPKHLITATGQRVTLRCSPRSGDLSVYWYQQSLDQGLQFLIQYYNGEERAKGNILERFSAQQFPDLHSELNLSSLELGDSALYFCASSGGRDNTGELFFGEGSRLTVL.

The rearrangement uses TRBV5-1 and TRBJ2-3; D call uncertain. There are 11 residues in the CDR3. Germline V CDR1 and CDR2: SGHRS, YFSETQ. V was clipped by 6 bases and J by 6 bases, with 8 bases between them. CDR3 sequence (DNA): TGCGCCAGCATTTGGGCGGATACGCAGTATTTT. Encoded protein: CASIWADTQYF.

The CDR3 coding sequence is TGTGCCAGCAGTTTAACGCCGGGCCCAGGGGAGACCCAGTACTTC. This codes for CASSLTPGPGETQYF. This rearrangement joins TRBV12-3 or TRBV12-4 to TRBJ2-5; weak D call: TRBD1 (5 bases). V lost 2 bases to trimming and J lost 5 bases, with 15 bases between them. This CDR3 is built from 15 residues.

This chain uses TRBV21-1 with TRBJ2-7; the table's D call, TRBD1, was not checked against the DNA. TRBV21-1 is a listed pseudogene. This CDR3 contains 17 residues. The CDR3, as DNA: TGTGCCAGCAGCAAAGAAAGGGGTCAGGGAGGAGGATACGAGCAGTACTTC. Residues: CASSKERGQGGGYEQYF.

The rearrangement uses TRBV20-1 and TRBJ2-7, with unresolved D. Trimming took 4 bases from V and 2 from J, leaving 12 bases between them. Germline V gene data show CDR1 as DFQATT and CDR2 as SNEGSKA (reference sequence). The CDR3 spans 13 residues. The CDR3 DNA is TGCAGTGCTACTTGGACGGACGCCTACGAGCAGTACTTC. Protein sequence: CSATWTDAYEQYF.